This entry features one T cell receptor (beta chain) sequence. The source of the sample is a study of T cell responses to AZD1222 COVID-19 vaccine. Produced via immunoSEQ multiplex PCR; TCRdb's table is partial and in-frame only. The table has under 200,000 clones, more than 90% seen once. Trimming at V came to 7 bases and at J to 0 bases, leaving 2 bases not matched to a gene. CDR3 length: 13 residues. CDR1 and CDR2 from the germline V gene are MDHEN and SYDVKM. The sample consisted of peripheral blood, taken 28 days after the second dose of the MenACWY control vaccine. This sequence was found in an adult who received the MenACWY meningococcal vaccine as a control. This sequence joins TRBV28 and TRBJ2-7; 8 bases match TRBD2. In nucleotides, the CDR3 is TGTGCCAGCACAACTAGCGGCTCCTACGAGCAGTACTTC. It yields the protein CASTTSGSYEQYF.